This TCR beta chain appears in the sequencing data of a study of OX40 agonist ivuxolimab in advanced cancers. Study overall: An agonistic anti-OX40 (CD134) antibody, ivuxolimab, was used to treat the patients. A history of anti-PD-1, anti-PD-L1 or anti-CTLA-4 therapy was acceptable, and more than 30% had some. General study results and limits: Dose levels from 0.1 to 3.0 mg/kg saw CD4+ and CD8+ blood T cells expand clonally by week 6. In CD8+ T cells, expanded clones were on average more numerous than in CD4+.

Sequencing used immunoSEQ multiplex PCR; TCRdb keeps in-frame clones, though not all of them. The sample has 85,000 to 100,000 clones; roughly nine tenths are singletons. CDR1 and CDR2 (germline): SGHNT, YYREEE (reference sequence). The CDR3 is made up of 14 amino acids. The V gene lost 1 base and the J gene lost 0 bases, with 7 bases spanning the gap. With respect to this clone: The antigen is unknown.

The rearrangement uses TRBV5-4 and TRBJ2-5; D not resolved. This TCR derives from an adult with an advanced solid tumor such as melanoma, head and neck, liver or kidney cancer. The source material was CD4+ or CD8+ T cells sorted from blood, sampled in a trial of the OX40 agonist ivuxolimab. The CDR3 DNA sequence: TGTGCCAGCAGCTTGATGGCGGACCAAGAGACCCAGTACTTC. Encoded protein: CASSLMADQETQYF.